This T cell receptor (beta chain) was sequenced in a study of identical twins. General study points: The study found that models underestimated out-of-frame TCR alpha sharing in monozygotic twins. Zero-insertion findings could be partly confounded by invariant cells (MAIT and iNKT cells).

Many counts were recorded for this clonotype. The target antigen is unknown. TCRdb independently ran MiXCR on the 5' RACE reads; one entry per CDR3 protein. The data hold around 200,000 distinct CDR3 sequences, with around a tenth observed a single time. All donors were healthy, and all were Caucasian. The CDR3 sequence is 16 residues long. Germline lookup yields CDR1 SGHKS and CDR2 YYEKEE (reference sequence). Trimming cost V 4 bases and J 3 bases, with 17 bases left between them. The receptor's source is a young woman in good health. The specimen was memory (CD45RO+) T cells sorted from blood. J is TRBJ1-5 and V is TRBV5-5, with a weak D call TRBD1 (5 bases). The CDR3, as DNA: TGTGCCAGCAGCGGAGGAGTAGACAGCCCCAATCAGCCCCAGCATTTT. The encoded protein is CASSGGVDSPNQPQHF.